The next 17 T cell receptor beta chains were all read from a single sample in a study of shared clonotypes between healthy human individuals (TCRdb year 2020). Library creation used the immunoSEQ multiplex PCR assay. TCRdb stores this immuneACCESS table with in-frame sequences only. Part of the clones is absent; in the studies checked, under half of the shortfall reflects unresolved V genes, and no reason is known for the rest. For this sample there are about 980,000 clones; 76% appear just once. The ten largest clonotypes hold approximately 1.5% of the sample. What was sequenced was memory CD4+ T cells sorted from blood. The meaning of the sample's cell subset or site label: CD45RA-negative fraction. These receptors originate from a man younger than 30 in good health.

V usage is TRBV28 and J usage is TRBJ2-3, with 12 positions matching TRBD2. The CDR3 sequence is 15 residues long. CDR1 MDHEN and CDR2 SYDVKM come from the germline V gene. The trim removed 6 bases at V and 6 bases at J, leaving 7 bases unmatched. The DNA for the CDR3 is TGTGCCAGCAGCGGTCGACTAGCGGGGGATGATACGCAGTATTTT. Translating it yields CASSGRLAGDDTQYF.

The chain couples TRBV4-1 to TRBJ1-3; no firm D call. The CDR3 is 17 residues long. Between the trimmed V and J ends, which lost 1 base and 0 bases, there was a span of 13 bases. CDR1 and CDR2 from the germline V gene are MGHRA and YSYEKL. The CDR3 sequence: CASSQVGSSFSGNTIYF. Written as DNA, the CDR3 is TGCGCCAGCAGCCAAGTGGGGAGCAGCTTCTCTGGAAACACCATATATTTT.

This clone came up once. V usage is TRBV12-2 and J usage is TRBJ1-5; the table's D call, TRBD1, has no DNA check behind it. TRBV12-2 is flagged as a pseudogene. The CDR3 has 18 amino acids. The chain's CDR3 is CASRLVGQIEGGNQPQHF. The CDR3 nucleotides are TGTGCAAGTCGCTTAGTAGGGCAGATCGAAGGGGGCAATCAGCCCCAGCATTTT.

The chain is built from TRBV5-6 and TRBJ1-6, with 9 nucleotides matching TRBD1. The CDR3 covers 15 residues. The J segment lost 10 bases and the V segment lost 2 bases, leaving 7 bases of the junction unmatched. Looked up from germline, CDR1 is SGHDT and CDR2 is YYEEEE. The DNA for the CDR3 is TGTGCCAGCAGCTTAAGGGGACAGGGTCCCTCACCCCTCCACTTT. Its protein is CASSLRGQGPSPLHF.

Worth noting for this clone: The sample contains more than one DNA sequence encoding this CDR3. The chain combines TRBV7-9 with TRBJ2-7, with D uncertain. The CDR3 is 14 amino acids. Trimming took 3 bases from V and 1 from J, leaving 10 bases between them. Germline lookup yields CDR1 SEHNR and CDR2 FQNEAQ (reference sequence). The CDR3 sequence is CASSLSESSYEQYF. In DNA form, the CDR3 reads TGTGCCAGCAGCTTGTCGGAGAGTTCCTACGAGCAGTACTTC.

This clone appeared a single time. The same CDR3 is also encoded by other DNA sequences in this sample. The chain links TRBV18 to TRBJ2-3; D ambiguous. Looked up from germline, CDR1 is KGHSH and CDR2 is LQKENI. CDR3 length: 13 residues. The ends were cut back, 1 base at V and 2 bases at J, with 4 bases in the middle. CDR3 nucleotides: TGTGCCAGCTCACCACTAGACACAGATACGCAGTATTTT. The encoded protein is CASSPLDTDTQYF.

The J gene is TRBJ2-5, the V gene TRBV30; 9 bases agree with TRBD1. This CDR3 spans 13 amino acids. The ends lost 3 bases at V and 7 bases at J; junction bases unmatched: 6. Germline-derived CDR1 and CDR2 are GTSNPN and SVGIG (reference sequence). This CDR3 is CAWSLAGQGTQYF. The CDR3 coding sequence is TGTGCCTGGAGCCTGGCGGGACAGGGGACCCAGTACTTC.

The chain joins TRBV5-6 to TRBJ1-2; weak D call: TRBD1 (5 bases). The CDR3 loop spans 13 amino acids. From germline, CDR1 is SGHDT and CDR2 YYEEEE. Trimming pared 4 bases from V and 2 bases from J, leaving 9 bases between. The CDR3 DNA sequence: TGTGCCAGCAGCGGGACGGAGAACTATGGCTACACCTTC. Its protein product is CASSGTENYGYTF.

V and J are TRBV18 and TRBJ2-4; 10 bases align to TRBD2. V shed 4 bases, J shed 2 bases, and the junction held 14 bases outside the gene matches. This CDR3 region has 19 residues. Germline CDR1 KGHSH, CDR2 LQKENI. Here the CDR3 DNA reads TGTGCCAGCTCACTCATGACGCAGCTAGCGGGAGTGACCAAAAACATTCAGTACTTC. Amino acid sequence: CASSLMTQLAGVTKNIQYF.

V is TRBV5-5 and J is TRBJ2-1; 10 bases match TRBD1. The CDR3 sequence is 15 residues long. Trimming took 4 bases from V and 4 from J; bases not matched to a gene: 5. CDR1 is SGHKS, CDR2 YYEKEE, per germline (reference sequence). Written as DNA, the CDR3 is TGTGCCAGCAGCACCGGACAGGGGGGGTACAATGAGCAGTTCTTC. It yields the protein CASSTGQGGYNEQFF.

V gene TRBV18 combines with J gene TRBJ1-1; D possibly corresponds to TRBD1 (5 bases). Trimming removed 3 bases at V and 5 bases at J, with 19 bases between. This CDR3 has 16 amino acids. Germline V lookup: CDR1 KGHSH, CDR2 LQKENI. CDR3 protein: CASSPLGPGGSTEAFF. The CDR3, as DNA: TGTGCCAGCTCACCCCTAGGTCCTGGGGGGTCTACTGAAGCTTTCTTT. Complete variable domain (other parts from reference TRBV18 and TRBJ1-1): NAGVMQNPRHLVRRRGQEARLRCSPMKGHSHVYWYRQLPEEGLKFMVYLQKENIIDESGMPKERFSAEFPKEGPSILRIQQVVRGDSAAYFCASSPLGPGGSTEAFFGQGTRLTVV.

The chain employs TRBV4-2 and TRBJ2-1, with D hard to call. The V gene's germline CDR1 is LGHNA and CDR2 YNFKEQ. Trimming shortened V by 0 bases and J by 8 bases, and 11 bases separated the two germline ends. This CDR3 is built from 14 residues. The DNA for the CDR3 is TGTGCCAGCAGCCAAGAGGGCGGTGACGATGAGCAGTTCTTC. It is translated as CASSQEGGDDEQFF.

Only a few counts were recorded for this clone. Additional DNA sequences in this sample encode the identical CDR3. This chain uses TRBV18 with TRBJ2-5; D unresolved. Germline CDR1 KGHSH, CDR2 LQKENI. V dropped 4 bases and J dropped 2 bases, with 2 bases sitting between them. The CDR3 length is 11 residues. Written as DNA, the CDR3 is TGTGCCAGCTCACATCAAGAGACCCAGTACTTC. It yields the protein CASSHQETQYF.

The chain combines TRBV5-1 with TRBJ1-2; 11 nucleotides align to TRBD1. This CDR3 is built from 15 residues. Germline V gene lookup returns CDR1 SGHRS and CDR2 YFSETQ. The J segment lost 5 bases and the V segment lost 1 base, leaving 4 bases of the junction unmatched. CDR3 DNA sequence: TGCGCCAGCAGCTTGAGTGGGGACAGGGGGTATGGCTACACCTTC. This sequence encodes CASSLSGDRGYGYTF.

The rearrangement joins TRBV9 to TRBJ1-6; 7 positions match TRBD1. In germline, CDR1 is SGDLS, CDR2 YYNGEE. This CDR3 is 16 amino acids long. The trim removed 4 bases at V and 7 bases at J, leaving 11 bases unmatched. The CDR3 sequence is CASSRDPGTDNSPLHF. In DNA form, the CDR3 reads TGTGCCAGCAGCCGGGATCCCGGGACAGACAATTCACCCCTCCACTTT. Full variable domain (remainder filled in from reference TRBV9 and TRBJ1-6): DSGVTQTPKHLITATGQRVTLRCSPRSGDLSVYWYQQSLDQGLQFLIQYYNGEERAKGNILERFSAQQFPDLHSELNLSSLELGDSALYFCASSRDPGTDNSPLHFGNGTRLTVT.

The chain links TRBV7-2 to TRBJ2-1, with 11 bases fitting TRBD1. Per the germline V gene, CDR1 is SGHTA and CDR2 is FQGNSA. This CDR3 has 15 residues. After removal of 6 bases from V and 6 bases from J, the junction contained 7 bases not matched to a gene. CDR3 sequence (DNA): TGTGCCAGCAGTTGGACAGGGGGCTCGGGCAATGAGCAGTTCTTC. Its protein is CASSWTGGSGNEQFF.

The J gene is TRBJ1-1, the V gene TRBV29-1; the match to TRBD1 covers 9 bases. The CDR3 is 15 amino acids. Per the germline V gene, CDR1 is SQVTM and CDR2 is ANQGSEA. V gave up 4 bases and J gave up 7 bases; unmatched junction bases: 13. The CDR3 DNA reads as TGCAGCGTTGCGCGTTGGGACAGGGCCCTTGGTGAAGCTTTCTTT. Its protein is CSVARWDRALGEAFF.